This T cell receptor beta chain was captured by sequencing in a study of T cell changes during pregnancy in multiple sclerosis. Sequencing used immunoSEQ multiplex PCR; TCRdb keeps in-frame clones, though not all of them. The table has roughly 32,000 clones, roughly 91% seen once. V gave up 1 base and J gave up 8 bases, with 14 bases separating them. Germline loops: CDR1 SEHNR, CDR2 FQNEAQ (reference sequence). The CDR3 totals 14 residues. This clonotype was obtained from a female donor in good health, enrolled as a control in a pregnancy study. Source: CD8+ T cells from peripheral blood mononuclear cells, taken in the second trimester of pregnancy. The rearrangement joins TRBV7-9 to TRBJ1-2; no reliable D call. The CDR3 spells CASSLGHQPRGYTF. The CDR3 DNA sequence: TGTGCCAGCAGCTTAGGACACCAACCAAGAGGCTACACCTTC.